Listed below are T cell receptor beta chains from one sample, sequenced in a study of cytomegalovirus exposure and HLA in healthy donors. Generated by immunoSEQ multiplex PCR, the TCRdb table keeps only in-frame clones and is missing some. The profile covers about 120,000 clones, with under 90% appearing a single time and 3.5% to 4.5% taken by the ten largest. Sequencing used PBMCs. The receptors come from a woman aged 25 to 39 in good health and CMV-seronegative. The CDR3 runs from the conserved cysteine through the conserved F or W. The order of the fields is V gene, D gene, clone size, J gene, CDR3 protein, CDR3 DNA. A D gene is named only where the DNA matches it firmly. Clone size, where shown, is once, few, many, or a class for clones that have expanded.

TRBV19	-	-	TRBJ2-3	CASSWQGTDTQYF	TGTGCCAGTAGTTGGCAAGGCACAGATACGCAGTATTTT
TRBV28	TRBD2	-	TRBJ2-3	CASSSTSAGPSTDTQYF	TGTGCCAGCAGTTCAACTAGCGCGGGACCTAGCACAGATACGCAGTATTTT
TRBV29-1	-	-	TRBJ2-2	CSVTRGPGELFF	TGCAGCGTTACCAGGGGCCCCGGGGAGCTGTTTTTT
TRBV13	TRBD1	-	TRBJ2-1	CASSLSTGDYNEQFF	TGTGCCAGCAGCTTATCCACAGGGGACTACAATGAGCAGTTCTTC
TRBV6-6	TRBD1	-	TRBJ1-2	CASSRTGHYGYTF	TGTGCCAGCAGTCGGACAGGGCACTATGGCTACACCTTC
TRBV6-4	TRBD1	-	TRBJ2-2	CASSGTGGATGELFF	TGTGCCAGCAGTGGGACAGGGGGCGCCACCGGGGAGCTGTTTTTT
TRBV7-2	-	-	TRBJ1-2	CASSLVAGGADGYTF	TGTGCCAGCAGCTTAGTAGCGGGGGGGGCGGATGGCTACACCTTC
TRBV6-1	-	-	TRBJ2-7	CASSLEIPYEQYF	TGTGCCAGCAGCCTAGAGATCCCCTACGAGCAGTACTTC
TRBV6-1	-	-	TRBJ1-1	CASSVQNTEAFF	TGTGCCAGCAGTGTCCAGAACACTGAAGCTTTCTTT
TRBV6-1	TRBD1	few	TRBJ2-3	CASRLQGSGADTQYF	TGTGCCAGCAGGCTACAGGGGAGTGGTGCAGATACGCAGTATTTT
TRBV6-1	-	few	TRBJ2-2	CASSWDSANTGELFF	TGTGCCAGCAGTTGGGACTCCGCGAACACCGGGGAGCTGTTTTTT
TRBV7-9	-	-	TRBJ2-7	CASSFAQSNEQYF	TGTGCCAGCAGCTTTGCACAGAGTAACGAGCAGTACTTC
TRBV27	-	-	TRBJ2-7	CASSLFRVEGPYEQYF	TGTGCCAGCAGTTTATTTCGAGTCGAGGGCCCCTACGAGCAGTACTTC
TRBV28	-	once	TRBJ1-2	CASSLIQGNYGYTF	TGTGCCAGCAGTTTAATCCAGGGGAACTATGGCTACACCTTC
TRBV19	TRBD2	few	TRBJ2-1	CASSILGSGRVHYNEQFF	TGTGCCAGTAGTATTTTGGGTAGCGGGAGGGTCCACTACAATGAGCAGTTCTTC
TRBV7-8	-	-	TRBJ1-1	CASSAHRAEAFF	TGTGCCAGCAGCGCCCACAGGGCTGAAGCTTTCTTT